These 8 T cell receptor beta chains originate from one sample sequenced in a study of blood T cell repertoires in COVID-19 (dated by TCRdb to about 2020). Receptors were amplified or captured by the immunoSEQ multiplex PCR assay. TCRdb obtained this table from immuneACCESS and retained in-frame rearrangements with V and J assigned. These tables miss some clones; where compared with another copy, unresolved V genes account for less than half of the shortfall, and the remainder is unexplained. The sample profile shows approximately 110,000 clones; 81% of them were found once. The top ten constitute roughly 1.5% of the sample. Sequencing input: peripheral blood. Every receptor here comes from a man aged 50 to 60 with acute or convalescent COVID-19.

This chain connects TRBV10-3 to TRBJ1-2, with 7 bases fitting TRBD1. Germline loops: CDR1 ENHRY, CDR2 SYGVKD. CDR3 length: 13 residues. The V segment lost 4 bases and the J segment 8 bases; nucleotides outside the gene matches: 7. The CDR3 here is CAISAQGIRGYTF. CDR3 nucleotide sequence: TGTGCCATCAGTGCACAGGGGATAAGAGGCTACACCTTC.

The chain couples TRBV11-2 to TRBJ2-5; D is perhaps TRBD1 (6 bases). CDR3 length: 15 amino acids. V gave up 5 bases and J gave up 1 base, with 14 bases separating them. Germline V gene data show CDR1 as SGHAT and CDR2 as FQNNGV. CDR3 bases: TGTGCCAGCAGCGTAAGCGGACAGCTCCAAGAGACCCAGTACTTC. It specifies CASSVSGQLQETQYF.

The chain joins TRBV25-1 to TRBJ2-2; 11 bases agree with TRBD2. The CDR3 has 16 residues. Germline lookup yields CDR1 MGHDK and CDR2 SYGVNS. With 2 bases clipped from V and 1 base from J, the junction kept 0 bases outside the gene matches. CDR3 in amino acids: CASSELAGGNTGELFF. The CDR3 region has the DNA TGTGCCAGCAGTGAACTAGCGGGGGGGAACACCGGGGAGCTGTTTTTT. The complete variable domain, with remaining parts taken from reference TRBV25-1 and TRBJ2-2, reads EADIYQTPRYLVIGTGKKITLECSQTMGHDKMYWYQQDPGMELHLIHYSYGVNSTEKGDLSSESTVSRIRTEHFPLTLESARPSHTSQYLCASSELAGGNTGELFFGEGSRLTVL.

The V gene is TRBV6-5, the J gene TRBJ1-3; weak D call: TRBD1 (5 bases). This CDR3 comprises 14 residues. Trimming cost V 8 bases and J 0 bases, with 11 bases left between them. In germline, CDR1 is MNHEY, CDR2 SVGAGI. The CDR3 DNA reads TGTGCCAGCGTGACAGCCTACTCTGGAAACACCATATATTTT. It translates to CASVTAYSGNTIYF.

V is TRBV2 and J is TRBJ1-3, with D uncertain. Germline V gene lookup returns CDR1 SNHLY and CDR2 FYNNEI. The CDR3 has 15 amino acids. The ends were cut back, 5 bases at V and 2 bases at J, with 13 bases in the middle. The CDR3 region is CASSHDSSTGNTIYF. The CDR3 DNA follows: TGTGCCAGCAGTCATGACTCAAGTACTGGAAACACCATATATTTT.

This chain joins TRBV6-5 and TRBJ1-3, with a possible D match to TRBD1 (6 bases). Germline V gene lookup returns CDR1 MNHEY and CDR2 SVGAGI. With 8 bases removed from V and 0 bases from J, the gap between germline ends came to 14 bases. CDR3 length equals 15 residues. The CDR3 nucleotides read TGTGCCAGCGGGAACAGGGATCTCTCTGGAAACACCATATATTTT. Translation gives CASGNRDLSGNTIYF.

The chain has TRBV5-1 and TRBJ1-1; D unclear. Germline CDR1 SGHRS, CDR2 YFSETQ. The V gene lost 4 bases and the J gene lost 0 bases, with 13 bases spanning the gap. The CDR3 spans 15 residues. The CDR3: CASSPTQKLNTEAFF. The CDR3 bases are TGCGCCAGCAGCCCAACACAGAAATTGAACACTGAAGCTTTCTTT.

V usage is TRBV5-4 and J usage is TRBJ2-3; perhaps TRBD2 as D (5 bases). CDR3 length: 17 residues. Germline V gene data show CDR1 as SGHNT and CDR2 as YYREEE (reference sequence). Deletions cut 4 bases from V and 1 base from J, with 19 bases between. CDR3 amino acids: CASSPGPTGSRTDTQYF. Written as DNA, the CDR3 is TGTGCCAGCAGCCCTGGGCCTACGGGATCTCGCACAGATACGCAGTATTTT.